What follows are 3 T cell receptor beta chains derived from one specimen sequenced in a study of CD8+CD57+ T cells in acquired aplastic anemia. Genomic DNA constituted the template upon which TCR beta VDJ and CDR3 profiling was performed. TCRdb analysed the reads with MiXCR anew, one entry per CDR3 protein. The sample lists about 180,000 distinct CDR3 sequences, approximately 45% occurring once. Sequenced material: sorted CD4+, CD8+, or CD8+CD57+ T cells (not recorded which) from PBMCs. The receptors were gathered from a human donor in good health.

The V gene is TRBV7-8, the J gene TRBJ2-1; D call uncertain. The CDR3 is 15 amino acids. Germline lookup yields CDR1 SGHVS and CDR2 FQNEAQ. Trimming removed 5 bases from V and 6 bases from J, with 17 bases in between. CDR3 in DNA: TGTGCCAGCAGCAACGACTTATCCGACACCAATGAGCAGTTCTTC. This sequence encodes CASSNDLSDTNEQFF.

This clonotype was seen ten or more times. V gene TRBV4-1 combines with J gene TRBJ2-2; D remains unclear. Trimming took off 1 base at V and 9 bases at J, with 15 bases between the two ends. The germline gives CDR1 MGHRA, CDR2 YSYEKL. The CDR3 has 15 residues. In DNA form, the CDR3 reads TGCGCCAGCAGCCAAGGGGCCCTGGGGTCCCGGGAGCTGTTTTTT. This sequence encodes CASSQGALGSRELFF.

This clonotype was observed many times. V usage is TRBV10-1 and J usage is TRBJ2-1; maybe TRBD2 (6 bases). The germline gives CDR1 WNHNN, CDR2 SYGVQD (reference sequence). The length of the CDR3 is 17 residues. The V end was cut by 3 bases, the J end by 2 bases, with 17 bases between. The CDR3 sequence: CASSETPIGSPYNEQFF. CDR3 sequence (DNA): TGCGCCAGCAGTGAAACCCCCATCGGGAGCCCCTACAATGAGCAGTTCTTC.